What follows describes a single T cell receptor (beta chain). No antigen is known for it. The patients all showed relapse after autologous stem cell transplantation, while their brentuximab vedotin exposure varied. Classification of best responses gave complete response, partial response or progressive disease. This entry comes from a study of PD-1 blockade in classical Hodgkin lymphoma. Broader study findings: The CD4+ diversity rise by C4D1 was clearest in complete responders. Prior to therapy, complete responders displayed diversity much like that of newly diagnosed patients.

The assay was immunoSEQ multiplex PCR, and TCRdb's table has in-frame clones only and misses some. The sample contains approximately 100,000 clones, about 89% of which appear only once. Trimming took off 3 bases at V and 6 bases at J, with 15 bases between the two ends. The germline CDR1 and CDR2 sequences are LGHNA and YNFKEQ. The CDR3 spans 16 residues. The sample here was peripheral blood mononuclear cells (PBMCs), taken before the second cycle of nivolumab. The source is a human donor with classical Hodgkin lymphoma. This chain uses TRBV4-2 with TRBJ1-6; a weak D match, TRBD1 (5 bases). CDR3 in amino acids: CASSQDNIRVNSPLHF. The DNA of the CDR3 is TGTGCCAGCAGCCAGGACAATATTCGGGTTAATTCACCCCTCCACTTT.